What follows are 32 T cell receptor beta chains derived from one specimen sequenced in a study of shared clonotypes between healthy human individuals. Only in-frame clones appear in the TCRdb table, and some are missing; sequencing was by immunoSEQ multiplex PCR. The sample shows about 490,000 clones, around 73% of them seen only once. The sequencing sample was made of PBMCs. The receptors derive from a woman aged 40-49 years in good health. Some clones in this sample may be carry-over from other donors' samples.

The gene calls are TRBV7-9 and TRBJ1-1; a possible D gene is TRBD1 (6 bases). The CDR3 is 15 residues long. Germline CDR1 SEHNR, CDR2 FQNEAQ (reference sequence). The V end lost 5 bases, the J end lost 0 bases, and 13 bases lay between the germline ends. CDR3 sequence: CASSPWTALNTEAFF. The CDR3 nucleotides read TGTGCCAGCAGCCCCTGGACAGCCCTGAACACTGAAGCTTTCTTT.

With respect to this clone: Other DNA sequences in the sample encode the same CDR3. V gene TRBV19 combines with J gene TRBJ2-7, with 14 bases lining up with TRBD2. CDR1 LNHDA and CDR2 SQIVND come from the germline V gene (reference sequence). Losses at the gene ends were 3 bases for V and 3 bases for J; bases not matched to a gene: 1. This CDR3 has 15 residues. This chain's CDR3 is CASSIGTSGSYEQYF. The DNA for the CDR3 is TGTGCCAGTAGTATCGGGACTAGCGGGAGCTACGAGCAGTACTTC. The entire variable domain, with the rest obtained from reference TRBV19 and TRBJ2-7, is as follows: DGGITQSPKYLFRKEGQNVTLSCEQNLNHDAMYWYRQDPGQGLRLIYYSQIVNDFQKGDIAEGYSVSREKKESFPLTVTSAQKNPTAFYLCASSIGTSGSYEQYFGPGTRLTVT.

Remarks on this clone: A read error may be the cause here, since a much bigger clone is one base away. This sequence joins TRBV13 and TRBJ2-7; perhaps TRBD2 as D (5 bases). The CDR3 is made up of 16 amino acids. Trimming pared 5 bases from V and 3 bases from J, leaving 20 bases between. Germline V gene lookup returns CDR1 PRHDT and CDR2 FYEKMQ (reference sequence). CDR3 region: CASSPGRARPSYEQYF. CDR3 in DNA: TGTGCCAGCAGCCCTGGGCGGGCGCGACCTAGCTACGAGCAGTACTTC.

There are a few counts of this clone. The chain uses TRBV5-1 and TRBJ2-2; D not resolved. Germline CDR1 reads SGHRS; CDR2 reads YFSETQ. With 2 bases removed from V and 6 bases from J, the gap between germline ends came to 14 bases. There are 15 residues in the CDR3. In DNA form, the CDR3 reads TGCGCCAGCAGCTTAACGAGTGTGCAAGCCGGGGAGCTGTTTTTT. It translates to CASSLTSVQAGELFF.

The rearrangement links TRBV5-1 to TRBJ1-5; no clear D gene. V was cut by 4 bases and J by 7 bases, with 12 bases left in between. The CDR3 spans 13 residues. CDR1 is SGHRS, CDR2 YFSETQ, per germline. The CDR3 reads CASSERDGQPQHF. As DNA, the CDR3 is TGCGCCAGCAGCGAGCGCGATGGACAGCCCCAGCATTTT. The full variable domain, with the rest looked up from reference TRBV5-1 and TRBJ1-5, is KAGVTQTPRYLIKTRGQQVTLSCSPISGHRSVSWYQQTPGQGLQFLFEYFSETQRNKGNFPGRFSGRQFSNSRSEMNVSTLELGDSALYLCASSERDGQPQHFGDGTRLSIL.

CDR3 nucleotide sequence: TGTGCCAGCAGTTCCTTCGGCGGGAACTACGAGCAGTACTTC. This translates into CASSSFGGNYEQYF. This chain links TRBV6-5 with TRBJ2-7, with D perhaps TRBD2 (6 bases). The CDR3 consists of 14 residues. Germline assignment: CDR1 MNHEY and CDR2 SVGAGI. The ends were cut back, 4 bases at V and 3 bases at J, with 13 bases in the middle.

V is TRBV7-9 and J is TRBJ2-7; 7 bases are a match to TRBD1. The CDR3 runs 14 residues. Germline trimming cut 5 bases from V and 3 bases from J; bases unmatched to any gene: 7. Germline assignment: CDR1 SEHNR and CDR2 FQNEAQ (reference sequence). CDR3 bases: TGTGCCAGCAGCGCGACCGGGACAGTCTACGAGCAGTACTTC. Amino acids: CASSATGTVYEQYF.

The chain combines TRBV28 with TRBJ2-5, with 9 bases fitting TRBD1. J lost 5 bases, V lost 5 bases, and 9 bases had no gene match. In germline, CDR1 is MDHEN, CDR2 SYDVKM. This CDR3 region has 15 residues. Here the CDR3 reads CASSKPGQGYETQYF. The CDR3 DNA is TGTGCCAGCAGTAAACCGGGACAGGGATACGAGACCCAGTACTTC. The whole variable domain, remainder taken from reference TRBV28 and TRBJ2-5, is DVKVTQSSRYLVKRTGEKVFLECVQDMDHENMFWYRQDPGLGLRLIYFSYDVKMKEKGDIPEGYSVSREKKERFSLILESASTNQTSMYLCASSKPGQGYETQYFGPGTRLLVL.

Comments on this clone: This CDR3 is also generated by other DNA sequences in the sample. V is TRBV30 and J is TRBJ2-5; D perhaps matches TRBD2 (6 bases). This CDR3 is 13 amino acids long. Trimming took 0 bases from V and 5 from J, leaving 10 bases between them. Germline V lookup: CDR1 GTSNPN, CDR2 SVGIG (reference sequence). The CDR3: CAWSVLAVETQYF. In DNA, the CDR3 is TGTGCCTGGAGTGTACTAGCAGTCGAGACCCAGTACTTC.

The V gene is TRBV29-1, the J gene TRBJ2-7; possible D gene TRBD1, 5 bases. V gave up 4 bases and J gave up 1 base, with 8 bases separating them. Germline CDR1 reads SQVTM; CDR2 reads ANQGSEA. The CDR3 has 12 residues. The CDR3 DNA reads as TGCAGCGTTGGGACAAATTCCTACGAGCAGTACTTC. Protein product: CSVGTNSYEQYF.

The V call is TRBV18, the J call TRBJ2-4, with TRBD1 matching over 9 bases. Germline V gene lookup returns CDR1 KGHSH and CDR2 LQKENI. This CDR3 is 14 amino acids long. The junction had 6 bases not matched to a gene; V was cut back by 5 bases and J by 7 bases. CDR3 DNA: TGTGCCAGCTCAACGGGACAGGGTGGTAACATTCAGTACTTC. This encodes CASSTGQGGNIQYF. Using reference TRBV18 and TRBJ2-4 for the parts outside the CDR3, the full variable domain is NAGVMQNPRHLVRRRGQEARLRCSPMKGHSHVYWYRQLPEEGLKFMVYLQKENIIDESGMPKERFSAEFPKEGPSILRIQQVVRGDSAAYFCASSTGQGGNIQYFGAGTRLSVL.

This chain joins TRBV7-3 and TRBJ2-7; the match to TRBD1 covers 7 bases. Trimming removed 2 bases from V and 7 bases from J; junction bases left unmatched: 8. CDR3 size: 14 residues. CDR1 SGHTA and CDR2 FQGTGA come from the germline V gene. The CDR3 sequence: CASSLSGQPAEQYF. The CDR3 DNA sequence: TGTGCCAGCAGCTTATCGGGACAGCCTGCGGAGCAGTACTTC.

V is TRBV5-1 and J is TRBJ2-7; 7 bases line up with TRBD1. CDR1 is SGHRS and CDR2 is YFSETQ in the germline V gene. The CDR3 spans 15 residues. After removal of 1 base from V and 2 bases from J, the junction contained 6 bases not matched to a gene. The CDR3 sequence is CASSLTWTGTYEQYF. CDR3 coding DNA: TGCGCCAGCAGCTTGACCTGGACAGGAACCTACGAGCAGTACTTC.

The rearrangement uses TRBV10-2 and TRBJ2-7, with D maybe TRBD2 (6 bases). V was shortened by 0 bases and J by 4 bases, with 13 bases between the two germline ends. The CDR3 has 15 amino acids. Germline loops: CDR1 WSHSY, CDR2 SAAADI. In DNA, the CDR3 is TGCGCCAGCAGTGAGTCGTCTAGCGCGTTATACGAGCAGTACTTC. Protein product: CASSESSSALYEQYF.

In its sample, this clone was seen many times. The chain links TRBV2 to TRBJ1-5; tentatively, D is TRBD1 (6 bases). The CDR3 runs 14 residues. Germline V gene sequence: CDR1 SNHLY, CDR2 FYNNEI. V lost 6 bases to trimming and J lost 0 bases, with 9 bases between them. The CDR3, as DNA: TGTGCCAGCAGGGACAGCTATAGCAATCAGCCCCAGCATTTT. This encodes CASRDSYSNQPQHF.

The DNA of the CDR3 is TGTGCCAGCCGCTATTCCCTCTTCGCGAACACCGGGGAGCTGTTTTTT. This translates into CASRYSLFANTGELFF. The J gene is TRBJ2-2, the V gene TRBV5-4, with D unclear. The germline CDR1 and CDR2 sequences are SGHNT and YYREEE (reference sequence). This CDR3 spans 16 amino acids. The ends were cut back, 7 bases at V and 0 bases at J, with 16 bases in the middle.

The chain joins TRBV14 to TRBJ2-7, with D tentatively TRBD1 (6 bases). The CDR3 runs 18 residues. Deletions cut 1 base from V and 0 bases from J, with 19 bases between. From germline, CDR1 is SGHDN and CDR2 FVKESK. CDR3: CASSQGGLAVYSSYEQYF. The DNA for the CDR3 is TGTGCCAGCAGCCAAGGGGGGCTGGCGGTGTATAGCTCCTACGAGCAGTACTTC.

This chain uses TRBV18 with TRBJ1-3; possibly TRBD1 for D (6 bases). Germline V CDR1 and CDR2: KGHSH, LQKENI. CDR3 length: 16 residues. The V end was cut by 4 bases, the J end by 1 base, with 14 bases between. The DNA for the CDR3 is TGTGCCAGCTCACTTTTCAACAGGGTTTCTGGAAACACCATATATTTT. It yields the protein CASSLFNRVSGNTIYF.

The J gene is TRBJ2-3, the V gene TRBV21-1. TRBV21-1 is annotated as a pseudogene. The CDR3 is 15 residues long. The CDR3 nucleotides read TGTGCCAGCAGCCTCCACACGGGCTGTTCGGGTACGCAGTATTTT. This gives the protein CASSLHTGCSGTQYF.

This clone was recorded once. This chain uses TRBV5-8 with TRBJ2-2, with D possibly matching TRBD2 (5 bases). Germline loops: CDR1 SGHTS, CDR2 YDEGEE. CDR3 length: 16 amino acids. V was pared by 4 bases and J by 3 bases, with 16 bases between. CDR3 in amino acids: CASSPLSSRDTGELFF. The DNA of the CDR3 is TGTGCCAGCAGCCCCCTCTCCTCGCGGGACACCGGGGAGCTGTTTTTT.

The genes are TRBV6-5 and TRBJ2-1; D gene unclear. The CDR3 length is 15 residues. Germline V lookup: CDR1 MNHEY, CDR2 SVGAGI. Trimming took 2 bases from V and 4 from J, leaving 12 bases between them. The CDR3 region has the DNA TGTGCCAGCAGTTACCCCTCTCGAGGTTACAATGAGCAGTTCTTC. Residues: CASSYPSRGYNEQFF.

The CDR3 loop reads CASSFAGTAQETQYF. In DNA form, the CDR3 reads TGTGCCAGCAGCTTTGCCGGGACGGCTCAAGAGACCCAGTACTTC. The chain employs TRBV7-2 and TRBJ2-5; the D gene could be TRBD1 or TRBD2 (5 bases each). The CDR3 has 15 residues. V was clipped by 3 bases and J by 2 bases, with 13 bases between them. Germline CDR1 and CDR2: SGHTA and FQGNSA. Complete variable domain (other parts from reference TRBV7-2 and TRBJ2-5): GAGVSQSPSNKVTEKGKDVELRCDPISGHTALYWYRQSLGQGLEFLIYFQGNSAPDKSGLPSDRFSAERTGGSVSTLTIQRTQQEDSAVYLCASSFAGTAQETQYFGPGTRLLVL.

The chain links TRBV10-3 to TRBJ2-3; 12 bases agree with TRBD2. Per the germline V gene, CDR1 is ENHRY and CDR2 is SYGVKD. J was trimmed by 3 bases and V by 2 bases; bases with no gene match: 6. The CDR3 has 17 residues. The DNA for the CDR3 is TGTGCCATCAGTGAGCCTGGACTAGCGGGGAGGACAGATACGCAGTATTTT. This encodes CAISEPGLAGRTDTQYF.

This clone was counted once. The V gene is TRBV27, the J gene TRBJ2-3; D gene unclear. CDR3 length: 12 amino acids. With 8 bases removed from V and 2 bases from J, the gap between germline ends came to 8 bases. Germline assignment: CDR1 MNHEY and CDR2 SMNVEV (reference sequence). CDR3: CASGRDTDTQYF. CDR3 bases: TGTGCCAGCGGGCGAGACACAGATACGCAGTATTTT.

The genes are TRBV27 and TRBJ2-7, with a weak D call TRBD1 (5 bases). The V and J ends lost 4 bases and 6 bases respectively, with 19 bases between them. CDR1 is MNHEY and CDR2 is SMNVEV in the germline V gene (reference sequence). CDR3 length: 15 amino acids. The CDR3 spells CASSSYSMGRAEQYF. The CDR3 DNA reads TGTGCCAGCAGTTCCTACTCCATGGGCAGGGCCGAGCAGTACTTC.

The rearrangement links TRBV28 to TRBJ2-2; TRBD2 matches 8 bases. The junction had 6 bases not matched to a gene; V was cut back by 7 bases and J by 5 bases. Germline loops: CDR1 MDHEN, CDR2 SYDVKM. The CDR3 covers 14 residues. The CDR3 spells CASNPGLVTGELFF. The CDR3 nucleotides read TGTGCCAGCAACCCGGGACTAGTAACCGGGGAGCTGTTTTTT.

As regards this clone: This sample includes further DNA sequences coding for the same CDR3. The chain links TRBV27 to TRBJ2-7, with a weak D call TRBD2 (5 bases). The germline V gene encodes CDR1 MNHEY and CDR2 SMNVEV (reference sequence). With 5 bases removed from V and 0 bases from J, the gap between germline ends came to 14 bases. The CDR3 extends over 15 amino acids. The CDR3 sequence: CASSLRGSSSYEQYF. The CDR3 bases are TGTGCCAGCAGTCTACGGGGTTCGAGCTCCTACGAGCAGTACTTC.

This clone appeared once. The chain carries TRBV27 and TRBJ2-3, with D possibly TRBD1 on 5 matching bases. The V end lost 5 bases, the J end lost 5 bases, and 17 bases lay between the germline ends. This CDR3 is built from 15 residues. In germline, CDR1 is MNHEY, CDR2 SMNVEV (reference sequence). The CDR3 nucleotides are TGTGCCAGCAGTGCCCGGGCCAGGGTGGGAGATACGCAGTATTTT. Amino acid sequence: CASSARARVGDTQYF.

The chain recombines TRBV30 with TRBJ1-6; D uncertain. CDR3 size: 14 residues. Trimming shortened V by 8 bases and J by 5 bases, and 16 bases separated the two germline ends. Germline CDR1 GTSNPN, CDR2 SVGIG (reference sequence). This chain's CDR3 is CATGWLENNSPLHF. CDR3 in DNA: TGTGCCACTGGCTGGTTGGAGAATAATTCACCCCTCCACTTT.

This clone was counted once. This chain's CDR3 is CAISGQEAGVAGNTIYF. The CDR3 DNA is TGTGCCATCAGCGGACAGGAGGCCGGGGTTGCGGGAAACACCATATATTTT. The chain is built from TRBV10-3 and TRBJ1-3, with 7 bases lining up with TRBD1. J lost 4 bases, V lost 6 bases, and 15 bases had no gene match. The germline V gene encodes CDR1 ENHRY and CDR2 SYGVKD. The CDR3 sequence is 17 residues long.

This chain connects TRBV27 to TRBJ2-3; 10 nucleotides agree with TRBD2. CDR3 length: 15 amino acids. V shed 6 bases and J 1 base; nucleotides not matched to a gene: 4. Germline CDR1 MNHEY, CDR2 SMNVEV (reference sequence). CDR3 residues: CASRIGLAGTDTQYF. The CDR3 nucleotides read TGTGCCAGCAGAATCGGACTAGCGGGCACAGATACGCAGTATTTT.

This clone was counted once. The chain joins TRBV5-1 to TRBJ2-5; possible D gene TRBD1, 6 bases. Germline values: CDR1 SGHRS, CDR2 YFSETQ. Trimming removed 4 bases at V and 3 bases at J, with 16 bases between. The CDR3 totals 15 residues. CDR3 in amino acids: CASSRTGKGEETQYF. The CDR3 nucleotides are TGCGCCAGCAGCCGTACAGGGAAGGGGGAAGAGACCCAGTACTTC.